This passage covers 30 T cell receptor beta chains from one sample sequenced in a study of cytomegalovirus exposure and HLA in healthy donors. 13 Jbeta primers and 60 Vbeta primers were used for the PCR. Libraries were prepared by immunoSEQ multiplex PCR; TCRdb keeps only in-frame clonotypes and omits some of them. The profile covers 100,000 to 150,000 clones, with approximately 78% appearing a single time and about 3% taken by the ten largest. Sequenced sample: PBMCs. These receptor sequences come from a human donor in good health.

The chain couples TRBV28 to TRBJ1-2; 8 positions agree with TRBD1. Germline V lookup: CDR1 MDHEN, CDR2 SYDVKM. With V trimmed by 6 bases and J by 4 bases, 10 bases remained unmatched. The CDR3 has 15 residues. CDR3 nucleotide sequence: TGTGCCAGCAGGCATTCCGGGACAGGCCGCTATGGCTACACCTTC. It encodes CASRHSGTGRYGYTF.

The V and J genes are TRBV30 and TRBJ1-6; D unresolved. The CDR3 is 12 residues long. V lost 2 bases, J lost 7 bases, and 6 bases lay in between. CDR1 GTSNPN and CDR2 SVGIG come from the germline V gene (reference sequence). The CDR3 coding sequence is TGTGCCTGGAGTCAGAGGAATTCACCCCTCCACTTT. It specifies CAWSQRNSPLHF.

The genes are TRBV12-2 and TRBJ2-5; the DNA was not used to check the table's D call, TRBD2. TRBV12-2 is tagged as a pseudogene. The CDR3 totals 14 residues. CDR3 nucleotide sequence: TGTGCAAGTCGCTTAGGACTAGCGGGGGAGACCCAGTACTTC. Amino acid sequence: CASRLGLAGETQYF.

The V call is TRBV6-5, the J call TRBJ2-1; D gene uncertain. CDR1 and CDR2 (germline): MNHEY, SVGAGI. There are 14 residues in the CDR3. Trimming stripped 6 bases from V and 5 bases from J, with 14 bases between. CDR3 in amino acids: CASSPVYPHNEQFF. The CDR3 region has the DNA TGTGCCAGCAGCCCCGTCTACCCCCACAATGAGCAGTTCTTC.

This clone appeared a few times. The rearrangement links TRBV11-2 to TRBJ2-1; 8 bases are a match to TRBD2. J was trimmed by 4 bases and V by 2 bases; bases with no gene match: 10. CDR3 length: 17 amino acids. Germline V gene data show CDR1 as SGHAT and CDR2 as FQNNGV. This CDR3 is CASSLPLHERGYNEQFF. CDR3 nucleotides: TGTGCCAGCAGCTTACCGCTCCATGAGCGGGGGTACAATGAGCAGTTCTTC.

This clone was picked up a small number of times. V usage is TRBV28 and J usage is TRBJ2-1; 10 bases agree with TRBD2. The CDR3 has 13 amino acids. V shed 10 bases, J shed 4 bases, and the junction held 4 bases outside the gene matches. Germline V gene data show CDR1 as MDHEN and CDR2 as SYDVKM. DNA of the CDR3: TGTGCCACCAAGCGGGGGGGATACAATGAGCAGTTCTTC. Translating it yields CATKRGGYNEQFF. The full variable domain, completed using reference TRBV28 and TRBJ2-1, is DVKVTQSSRYLVKRTGEKVFLECVQDMDHENMFWYRQDPGLGLRLIYFSYDVKMKEKGDIPEGYSVSREKKERFSLILESASTNQTSMYLCATKRGGYNEQFFGPGTRLTVL.

The J gene is TRBJ1-1, the V gene TRBV4-3; perhaps TRBD1 as D (5 bases). The CDR3 totals 15 residues. Trimming shortened V by 4 bases and J by 7 bases, and 19 bases separated the two germline ends. Germline V gene data show CDR1 as LGHNA and CDR2 as YSLEER. CDR3 sequence: CASSLRFSGEYEAFF. The CDR3, as DNA: TGCGCCAGCAGCCTACGGTTCTCGGGGGAGTATGAAGCTTTCTTT.

The chain joins TRBV29-1 to TRBJ2-5; maybe TRBD2 (5 bases). Trimming pared 4 bases from V and 7 bases from J, leaving 10 bases between. This CDR3 region has 11 residues. Germline CDR1 and CDR2: SQVTM and ANQGSEA. The CDR3 sequence: CSVANAGTQYF. Written as DNA, the CDR3 is TGCAGCGTTGCAAACGCGGGGACCCAGTACTTC.

This chain connects TRBV9 to TRBJ2-7; 7 bases are shared with TRBD1. Germline trimming cut 0 bases from V and 0 bases from J; bases unmatched to any gene: 15. The CDR3 runs to 19 residues. CDR1 and CDR2 from the germline V gene are SGDLS and YYNGEE. CDR3 in amino acids: CASSVGTNKGTESSYEQYF. The DNA of the CDR3 is TGTGCCAGCAGCGTAGGAACTAATAAAGGGACAGAGAGCTCCTACGAGCAGTACTTC.

The chain links TRBV4-3 to TRBJ2-1; no reliable D call. The CDR3 is 13 residues long. CDR1 and CDR2 (germline): LGHNA, YSLEER. V shed 4 bases and J shed 0 bases, with 4 bases lying between them. Here the CDR3 reads CASSLSSYNEQFF. In DNA, the CDR3 is TGCGCCAGCAGCCTGAGCTCCTACAATGAGCAGTTCTTC.

This sequence joins TRBV6-1 and TRBJ2-2, with 9 bases matching TRBD2. CDR3 length: 15 residues. The V gene's germline CDR1 is MNHNS and CDR2 SASEGT. Unmatched junction bases numbered 6, after V lost 3 bases and J lost 7 bases. CDR3 sequence (DNA): TGTGCCAGCAGTGACCCCGGGACTAGCATCGGGGAGCTGTTTTTT. Protein sequence: CASSDPGTSIGELFF.

The CDR3 DNA is TGTGCCAGCAGTGACAGGGGCAGGTCCTACGAGCAGTACTTC. It is translated as CASSDRGRSYEQYF. The rearrangement joins TRBV25-1 to TRBJ2-7, with D tentatively TRBD1 (6 bases). From germline, CDR1 is MGHDK and CDR2 SYGVNS. V was pared by 3 bases and J by 1 base, with 10 bases between. The CDR3 length is 14 residues.

V and J are TRBV5-1 and TRBJ1-2; 8 nucleotides match TRBD1. The V gene's germline CDR1 is SGHRS and CDR2 YFSETQ. J was trimmed by 7 bases and V by 5 bases; bases with no gene match: 7. The CDR3 is 13 residues long. The CDR3 DNA follows: TGCGCCAGCAGACCGGACAGGGTCCCTGGCTACACCTTC. Translation gives CASRPDRVPGYTF.

This clone was counted only a few times. J is TRBJ1-5 and V is TRBV4-2; no clear D gene. V was clipped by 0 bases and J by 2 bases, with 11 bases between them. The V gene's germline CDR1 is LGHNA and CDR2 YNFKEQ. The CDR3 has 16 amino acids. The CDR3 region has the DNA TGTGCCAGCAGCCAAGACCTGATATTAGGCAATCAGCCCCAGCATTTT. This codes for CASSQDLILGNQPQHF.

The V and J genes are TRBV7-9 and TRBJ2-1; D possibly corresponds to TRBD2 (5 bases). V lost 3 bases and J lost 0, with 12 bases in between. The CDR3 extends over 16 amino acids. Germline V lookup: CDR1 SEHNR, CDR2 FQNEAQ (reference sequence). CDR3 sequence reads: CASSLSSASSYNEQFF. The DNA for the CDR3 is TGTGCCAGCAGCTTGAGTAGCGCTAGCTCCTACAATGAGCAGTTCTTC.

V gene TRBV5-4 combines with J gene TRBJ1-4; weak D call: TRBD1 (5 bases). This CDR3 region has 15 residues. Germline CDR1 reads SGHNT; CDR2 reads YYREEE (reference sequence). V lost 2 bases and J lost 7, with 15 bases in between. In DNA, the CDR3 is TGTGCCAGCAGCTTAGGGGTCACGCCGCGTGAAAAACTGTTTTTT. As protein: CASSLGVTPREKLFF.

DNA of the CDR3: TGCGCCAGCAGCCAAGATGAAACCCGGGACACCCCCTACGAGCAGTACTTC. It yields the protein CASSQDETRDTPYEQYF. The chain has TRBV4-3 and TRBJ2-7, with a tentative D call TRBD1 (6 bases). V dropped 0 bases and J dropped 2 bases, with 17 bases sitting between them. CDR1 LGHNA and CDR2 YSLEER come from the germline V gene. There are 17 residues in the CDR3.

The rearrangement uses TRBV7-7 and TRBJ2-1, with 12 positions matching TRBD2. This CDR3 has 17 residues. Germline lookup yields CDR1 SSHAT and CDR2 FNYEAQ (reference sequence). J was trimmed by 1 base and V by 6 bases; bases with no gene match: 7. The CDR3 loop reads CASRPILAGGSYNEQFF. DNA for the CDR3: TGTGCCAGCAGACCTATACTAGCGGGGGGTTCCTACAATGAGCAGTTCTTC.

The chain carries TRBV28 and TRBJ1-2, with TRBD1 identical over 9 bases. Per the germline V gene, CDR1 is MDHEN and CDR2 is SYDVKM. With V trimmed by 4 bases and J by 0 bases, 6 bases remained unmatched. The CDR3 has 16 residues. The CDR3 spells CASSSGTGSANYGYTF. In DNA form, the CDR3 reads TGTGCCAGCAGTTCTGGGACAGGGAGCGCTAACTATGGCTACACCTTC.

This clone was picked up one time. V usage is TRBV27 and J usage is TRBJ1-5; D perhaps matches TRBD1 (6 bases). Germline CDR1 is MNHEY and CDR2 is SMNVEV (reference sequence). The ends were cut back, 4 bases at V and 1 base at J, with 23 bases in the middle. This CDR3 spans 19 amino acids. The DNA of the CDR3 is TGTGCCAGCAGTTCAACCCCCCCCTGGGGGCTGGGAAGCAATCAGCCCCAGCATTTT. This translates into CASSSTPPWGLGSNQPQHF.

Here the CDR3 DNA reads TGTGCCACCCAGGAGGCGTTGGTTGGAAACATTCAGTACTTC. Its translation: CATQEALVGNIQYF. The chain has TRBV6-5 and TRBJ2-4; D perhaps matches TRBD2 (5 bases). This CDR3 spans 14 amino acids. V lost 10 bases and J lost 6, with 19 bases in between. The germline V gene has CDR1 MNHEY and CDR2 SVGAGI.

This clone appeared a single time. V usage is TRBV9 and J usage is TRBJ1-1; D perhaps matches TRBD1 (5 bases). CDR1 and CDR2 from the germline V gene are SGDLS and YYNGEE. The CDR3 extends over 14 amino acids. Trimming pared 0 bases from V and 3 bases from J, leaving 9 bases between. DNA of the CDR3: TGTGCCAGCAGCGTAGACACAGGCTACACTGAAGCTTTCTTT. Translation gives CASSVDTGYTEAFF.

This clone was observed a few times. The junction departs from the called germline gene at one end, perhaps through a read error. The chain combines TRBV7-3 with TRBJ2-1; TRBD2 matches 7 bases. The CDR3 contains 16 residues. Germline lookup yields CDR1 SGHTA and CDR2 FQGTGA. CDR3: CSSSLRGGSVYNEQFF. As DNA, the CDR3 is TGTTCCAGCAGCTTACGGGGCGGGAGCGTTTACAATGAGCAGTTCTTC.

This sequence joins TRBV27 and TRBJ1-3; 7 bases are a match to TRBD1. The trim removed 6 bases at V and 1 base at J, leaving 6 bases unmatched. CDR1 and CDR2 (germline): MNHEY, SMNVEV (reference sequence). CDR3 length equals 15 residues. The CDR3 here is CASSRTGESGNTIYF. The CDR3, as DNA: TGTGCCAGCAGCCGAACAGGGGAGTCTGGAAACACCATATATTTT.

The chain recombines TRBV7-2 with TRBJ2-1; D might be TRBD2 (6 bases). The CDR3 sequence is 16 residues long. The germline gives CDR1 SGHTA, CDR2 FQGNSA. The ends were cut back, 4 bases at V and 8 bases at J, with 21 bases in the middle. The CDR3 reads CASSSGPGRGIDEQFF. The DNA of the CDR3 is TGTGCCAGCAGCTCCGGCCCCGGGAGAGGCATCGATGAGCAGTTCTTC.

Concerning this clone itself: The sample contains more than one DNA sequence encoding this CDR3. The rearrangement uses TRBV19 and TRBJ2-7, with TRBD1 as a possible D gene (5 bases). This CDR3 is 15 amino acids long. Germline lookup yields CDR1 LNHDA and CDR2 SQIVND (reference sequence). Between the trimmed V and J ends, which lost 6 bases and 3 bases, there was a span of 18 bases. The CDR3 DNA sequence: TGTGCCAGTAGCCCACTGGGGCCAGGGCTCTACGAGCAGTACTTC. This codes for CASSPLGPGLYEQYF.

The J gene is TRBJ2-7, the V gene TRBV6-8, with D perhaps matching TRBD2 (7 bases). Germline CDR1 MNHGY, CDR2 SAAAGT. The V end lost 6 bases, the J end lost 5 bases, and 20 bases lay between the germline ends. There are 15 residues in the CDR3. CDR3 sequence (DNA): TGTGCCAGCAGCCCACGGGGGGCTGGGGCGGACGAGCAGTACTTC. Its translation is CASSPRGAGADEQYF.

The chain recombines TRBV28 with TRBJ2-3; 12 bases fit TRBD2. The J segment lost 4 bases and the V segment lost 5 bases, leaving 13 bases of the junction unmatched. This CDR3 is 18 amino acids long. Germline CDR1 and CDR2: MDHEN and SYDVKM. CDR3 DNA: TGTGCCAGCAGTCCCATTACCCTAGCGGGAGGGCCTGCAGATACGCAGTATTTT. Protein product: CASSPITLAGGPADTQYF.

This chain uses TRBV5-1 with TRBJ2-1, with a tentative D call TRBD2 (6 bases). V was cut by 4 bases and J by 2 bases, with 13 bases left in between. Germline-derived CDR1 and CDR2 are SGHRS and YFSETQ. The CDR3 length is 15 residues. In nucleotides, the CDR3 is TGCGCCAGCAGCCCAACGAGGAGGGCCTACAATGAGCAGTTCTTC. It translates to CASSPTRRAYNEQFF.

The V gene is TRBV4-1, the J gene TRBJ2-1, with 9 bases identical to TRBD1. The length of the CDR3 is 14 residues. Losses at the gene ends were 8 bases for V and 4 bases for J; bases not matched to a gene: 6. Germline assignment: CDR1 MGHRA and CDR2 YSYEKL. CDR3 sequence: CASAPGQGYNEQFF. CDR3 DNA sequence: TGCGCCAGCGCACCGGGACAGGGATACAATGAGCAGTTCTTC.